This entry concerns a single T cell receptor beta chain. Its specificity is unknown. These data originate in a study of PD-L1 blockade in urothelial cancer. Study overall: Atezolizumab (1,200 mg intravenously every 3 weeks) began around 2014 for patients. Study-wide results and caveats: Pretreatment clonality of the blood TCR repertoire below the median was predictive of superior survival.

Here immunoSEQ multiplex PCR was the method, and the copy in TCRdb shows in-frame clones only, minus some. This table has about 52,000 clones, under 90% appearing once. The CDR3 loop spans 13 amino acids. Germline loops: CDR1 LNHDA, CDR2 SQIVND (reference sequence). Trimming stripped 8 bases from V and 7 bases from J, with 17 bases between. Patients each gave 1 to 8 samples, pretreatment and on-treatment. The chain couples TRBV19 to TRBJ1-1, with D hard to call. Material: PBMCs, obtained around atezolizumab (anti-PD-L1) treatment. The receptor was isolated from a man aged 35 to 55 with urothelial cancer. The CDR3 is CASSRYAEGEAFF. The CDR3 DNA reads TGTGCCAGTTCCCGTTACGCGGAGGGTGAAGCTTTCTTT.